This paragraph covers one T cell receptor (beta chain) sequence. Its antigen is still unknown. Other DNA sequences in the sample encode the same CDR3. In the PCR, 60 Vbeta and 13 Jbeta primers were used. Sequenced by immunoSEQ multiplex PCR; TCRdb stores in-frame clones only, minus some. The data show fewer than 150,000 clones, 75% to 85% seen once. The record originates from a study of cytomegalovirus exposure and HLA in healthy donors. The wider study: Of all 400 or so donors who were genotyped, around 82% belonged to the Caucasian-associated ancestry cluster.

Germline V gene data show CDR1 as GTSNPN and CDR2 as SVGIG (reference sequence). With 3 bases removed from V and 3 bases from J, the gap between germline ends came to 6 bases. The CDR3 is made up of 11 amino acids. Notes on the study in general: Analysis was carried out at a later point, and it linked a missense DCLRE1C variant to TCR beta V- and J-gene trimming. A previous analysis found most TCR beta V segments productive roughly 87% or roughly 30% of the time.

This TCR derives from a man between 40 and 49 years old in good health and CMV-seronegative. The sample comprised PBMCs. The V gene is TRBV30, the J gene TRBJ2-7; D unclear. DNA for the CDR3: TGTGCCTGGAGCGATAGCTACGAGCAGTACTTC. The encoded protein is CAWSDSYEQYF.